Each of the 5 T cell receptor beta chains below was sequenced from the same sample in a study of Ad26.COV2.S vaccination and SARS-CoV-2 variants. Stated treatment: roughly 19 received Ad26.COV2.S at low or high dose, single or two shots; several received placebo; per-sample allocation not given. Day 63 after the first vaccine or placebo injection was the time point for sampling. Clones were sequenced by immunoSEQ multiplex PCR, and TCRdb holds only the in-frame ones, with some missing. There are about 500,000 clones in the sample; 89% occur only once, and about 1.7% lies in the top ten. The sequenced sample was peripheral blood, obtained in a trial of Ad26.COV2.S vaccine versus placebo. The receptor set was obtained from a person between 18 and 60 years old who received the Ad26.COV2.S COVID-19 vaccine or a placebo.

This clone was picked up one time. Other nucleotide sequences from this sample produce the same CDR3. The genes are TRBV7-2 and TRBJ1-5; D is undetermined. Germline V CDR1 and CDR2: SGHTA, FQGNSA. The CDR3 loop spans 14 amino acids. The V gene lost 0 bases and the J gene lost 3 bases, with 6 bases spanning the gap. CDR3 in amino acids: CASSLAGNNQPQHF. DNA of the CDR3: TGTGCCAGCAGCTTAGCCGGGAACAATCAGCCCCAGCATTTT. Full variable domain (remainder filled in from reference TRBV7-2 and TRBJ1-5): GAGVSQSPSNKVTEKGKDVELRCDPISGHTALYWYRQSLGQGLEFLIYFQGNSAPDKSGLPSDRFSAERTGGSVSTLTIQRTQQEDSAVYLCASSLAGNNQPQHFGDGTRLSIL.

The chain links TRBV5-8 to TRBJ1-1, with D unresolved. CDR1 and CDR2 from the germline V gene are SGHTS and YDEGEE. V gave up 5 bases and J gave up 3 bases, with 20 bases separating them. The CDR3 is made up of 16 amino acids. The CDR3 sequence is CASSLSWEARDTEAFF. The CDR3 nucleotides read TGTGCCAGCAGTTTAAGTTGGGAGGCTCGGGACACTGAAGCTTTCTTT. Full variable domain (missing parts from reference TRBV5-8 and TRBJ1-1): EAGVTQSPTHLIKTRGQQATLRCSPISGHTSVYWYQQALGLGLQFLLWYDEGEERNRGNFPPRFSGRQFPNYSSELNVNALELEDSALYLCASSLSWEARDTEAFFGQGTRLTVV.

The rearrangement uses TRBV3-1 (or the pseudogene TRBV3-2) and TRBJ2-7; D call uncertain. The CDR3 totals 15 residues. Per germline, CDR1 LGHDT and CDR2 YNNKEL (reference sequence). V was cut by 1 base and J by 0 bases, with 10 bases left in between. The CDR3 DNA reads as TGTGCCAGCAGCCAAGGACCAGGACCCTCCTACGAGCAGTACTTC. As protein: CASSQGPGPSYEQYF.

The rearrangement joins TRBV19 to TRBJ1-5; unclear D gene. The V gene's germline CDR1 is LNHDA and CDR2 SQIVND (reference sequence). With 3 bases removed from V and 1 base from J, the gap between germline ends came to 19 bases. The CDR3 is 18 residues long. CDR3 in DNA: TGTGCCAGTAGTATTATCGGGTCTAGTGGTCTGAGCAATCAGCCCCAGCATTTT. It translates to CASSIIGSSGLSNQPQHF.

The chain combines TRBV28 with TRBJ1-5; 9 bases align to TRBD1. The trim removed 5 bases at V and 0 bases at J, leaving 11 bases unmatched. CDR1 and CDR2 (germline): MDHEN, SYDVKM. This CDR3 has 18 residues. CDR3 residues: CASSTPGQGVYSNQPQHF. The DNA of the CDR3 is TGTGCCAGCAGTACCCCGGGACAGGGCGTTTATAGCAATCAGCCCCAGCATTTT.